This T cell receptor beta chain was profiled in a study of cytotoxic CD8 clonotypes in ibrutinib-treated CLL (dated by TCRdb to the early 2020s). For the study in its entirety: In this cohort, about 15 patients were treatment-naive and approximately twelve were relapsed/refractory, while 17 to 18 had unmutated IGHV. Every remission and progressive disease sample was obtained while ibrutinib was still being received by the patients. Partial responses were observed in approximately 24 patients and complete responses in 2; after a median follow-up of roughly 62 months, remission was maintained in roughly 14 patients and progression was observed in approximately 12. Response samples were obtained after a median of 12 months of treatment, with a range of about 6 to 40 months. Longitudinal samples were obtainable from about 30% of the 86 participants in the trial. Samples averaged approximately 250,000 productive templates and 94,082 productive rearrangements. Cryopreserved peripheral blood mononuclear cells were obtained before treatment, at response, and at either sustained remission or disease progression.

Per the germline V gene (reference sequence), SEHNR is the CDR1 and FQNEAQ is the CDR2. Between the V and J ends, shortened by 10 bases and 4 bases respectively, the junction contains 20 bases. The CDR3 runs 14 amino acids, cysteine and phenylalanine included. Just the 42-base CDR3 DNA is kept, in frame starting at base 1. What the research found in general, with its limitations: Sampling times were not matched between sustained-remission and progressing patients, and lymph node repertoires were not studied. Public clonotypes were found to be uncommon and were observed to contract or remain stable during treatment; the increase in clonality was shown to reflect expansion of private clonotypes at ibrutinib response. Baseline clonality was found to be higher than that of age-matched healthy donors and was strongly correlated with circulating CD8+ T-cell counts. Clonality increased at ibrutinib response, stayed stable in sustained remission, and fell back toward baseline at progression.

This clone was detected only a few times. The antigen it binds to is not known. Per-base qualities were not stored, and no clone one base away is much larger. The sample's time point label, decoded: 20 to 30 months on ibrutinib. For TCR beta library preparation, 1.5 to 2.5 micrograms of genomic DNA was extracted from cryopreserved PBMCs. Longitudinal blood samples from CLL patients on ibrutinib monotherapy underwent high-throughput TCR beta sequencing. The patients were enrolled in a single-center, open-label phase 2 trial of ibrutinib monotherapy. Each clonotype received, on average, 10x coverage in deep resolution sequencing performed on a MiSeq, where the target depth lay between 1 in 1 million and 1 in 200,000 T cells. The immunoSEQ hsTCRB Kit was used to generate the TCR beta libraries. Regarding the original processing steps: The data were analyzed with ImmunoSEQ Analyzer and ImmunoSEQ Data Assistant, and V, D and J gene assignments followed IMGT definitions. Clonality, which ranges from 0 to 1, was calculated by subtracting the normalized Shannon entropy of productive rearrangement frequencies from one. Only overrepresented clonotypes making up at least 0.05% of the repertoire of each patient were included in the public clonotype analysis. Roughly 13 age-matched healthy donor repertoires from immuneACCESS were used as controls for clonality. Drawn from immuneACCESS, this table holds only the in-frame rearrangements with V and J called that TCRdb kept. Clones are partly lost; checked studies trace under half to an unresolved V gene and leave the rest unexplained. From that table come the V and J calls and clone size; the DNA was used to work out D and trimming. Here the sample has tens of thousands of clones; 56% occur a single time. The top ten hold roughly 20% of the sample.

Here the chain combines TRBV7-9 and TRBJ2-7; TRBD1 could be the D gene, as 6 bases match. The starting material was PBMCs, obtained after 24 months of ibrutinib treatment. This receptor was obtained from a human donor with chronic lymphocytic leukemia. The nucleotide sequence is given as TGTGCCACGCAGGGGCGGCAAGAAGTTTACGAGCAGTACTTC. Translated, this is CATQGRQEVYEQYF.